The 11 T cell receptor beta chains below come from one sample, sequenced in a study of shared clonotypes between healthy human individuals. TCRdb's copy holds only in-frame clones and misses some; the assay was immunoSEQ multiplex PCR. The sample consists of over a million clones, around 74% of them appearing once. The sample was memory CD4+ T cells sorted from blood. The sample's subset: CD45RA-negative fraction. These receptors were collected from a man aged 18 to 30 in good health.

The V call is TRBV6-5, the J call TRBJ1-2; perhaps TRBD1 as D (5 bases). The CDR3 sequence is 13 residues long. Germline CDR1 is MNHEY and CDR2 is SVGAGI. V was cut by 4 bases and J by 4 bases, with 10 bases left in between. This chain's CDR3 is CASSSGHSYGYTF. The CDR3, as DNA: TGTGCCAGCAGTTCAGGACACTCCTATGGCTACACCTTC.

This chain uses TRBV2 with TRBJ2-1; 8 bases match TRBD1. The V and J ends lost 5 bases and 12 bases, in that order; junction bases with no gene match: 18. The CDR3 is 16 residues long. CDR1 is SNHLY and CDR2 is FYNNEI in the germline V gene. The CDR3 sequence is CASSSGPGGAYGSQFF. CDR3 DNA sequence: TGTGCCAGCAGTTCGGGTCCAGGGGGCGCTTACGGGTCGCAGTTCTTC.

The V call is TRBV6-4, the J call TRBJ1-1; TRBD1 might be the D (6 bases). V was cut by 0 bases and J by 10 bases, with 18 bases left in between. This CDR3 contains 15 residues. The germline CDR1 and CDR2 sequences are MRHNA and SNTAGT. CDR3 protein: CASSDSTRGDLGAFF. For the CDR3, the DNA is TGTGCCAGCAGTGACTCGACAAGGGGGGACCTCGGAGCTTTCTTT.

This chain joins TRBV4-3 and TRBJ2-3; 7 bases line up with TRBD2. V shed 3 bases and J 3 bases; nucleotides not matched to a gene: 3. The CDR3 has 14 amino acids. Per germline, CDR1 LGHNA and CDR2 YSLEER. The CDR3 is CASSQRAGTDTQYF. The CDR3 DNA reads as TGCGCCAGCAGCCAGCGAGCGGGGACAGATACGCAGTATTTT.

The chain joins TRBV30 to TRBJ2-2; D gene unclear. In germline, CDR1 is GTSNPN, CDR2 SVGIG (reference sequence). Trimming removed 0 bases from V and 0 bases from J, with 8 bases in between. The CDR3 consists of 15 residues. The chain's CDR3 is CAWSVLGSNTGELFF. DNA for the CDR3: TGTGCCTGGAGTGTACTGGGGTCGAACACCGGGGAGCTGTTTTTT. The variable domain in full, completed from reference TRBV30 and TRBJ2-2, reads SQTIHQWPATLVQPVGSPLSLECTVEGTSNPNLYWYRQAAGRGLQLLFYSVGIGQISSEVPQNLSASRPQDRQFILSSKKLLLSDSGFYLCAWSVLGSNTGELFFGEGSRLTVL.

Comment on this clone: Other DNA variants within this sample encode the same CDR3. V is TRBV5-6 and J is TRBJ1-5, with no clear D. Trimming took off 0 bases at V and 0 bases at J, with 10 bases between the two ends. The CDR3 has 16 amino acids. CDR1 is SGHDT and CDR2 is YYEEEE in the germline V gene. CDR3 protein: CASSLGGGDSNQPQHF. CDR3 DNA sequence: TGTGCCAGCAGCTTGGGGGGAGGTGATAGCAATCAGCCCCAGCATTTT.

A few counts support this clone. The CDR3 DNA follows: TGTGCCAGCAGCTTGGTACCTAGCGGGGGGCGCCTAGCCAAAAACATTCAGTACTTC. This sequence encodes CASSLVPSGGRLAKNIQYF. This chain joins TRBV5-6 and TRBJ2-4; 11 positions agree with TRBD2. V dropped 0 bases and J dropped 0; count of bases not matched to a gene: 8. Germline assignment: CDR1 SGHDT and CDR2 YYEEEE. This CDR3 is built from 19 residues.

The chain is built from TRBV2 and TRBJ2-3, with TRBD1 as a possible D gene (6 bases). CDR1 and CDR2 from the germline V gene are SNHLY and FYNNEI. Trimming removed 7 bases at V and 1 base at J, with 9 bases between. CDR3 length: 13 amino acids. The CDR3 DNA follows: TGTGCCAGCAATCGACAGGGCACAGATACGCAGTATTTT. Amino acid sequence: CASNRQGTDTQYF.

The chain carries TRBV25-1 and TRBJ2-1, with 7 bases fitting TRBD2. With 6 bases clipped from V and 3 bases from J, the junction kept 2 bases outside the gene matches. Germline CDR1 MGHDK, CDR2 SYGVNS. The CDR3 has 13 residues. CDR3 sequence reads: CASSTSVYNEQFF. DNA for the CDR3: TGTGCCAGCAGCACTAGCGTCTACAATGAGCAGTTCTTC.

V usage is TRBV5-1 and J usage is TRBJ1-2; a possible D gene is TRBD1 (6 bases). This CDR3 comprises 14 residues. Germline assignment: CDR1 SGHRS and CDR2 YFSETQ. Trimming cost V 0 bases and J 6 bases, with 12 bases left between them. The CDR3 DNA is TGCGCCAGCAGCTTGGCAGGGGTGGGTAATGGCTACACCTTC. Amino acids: CASSLAGVGNGYTF.

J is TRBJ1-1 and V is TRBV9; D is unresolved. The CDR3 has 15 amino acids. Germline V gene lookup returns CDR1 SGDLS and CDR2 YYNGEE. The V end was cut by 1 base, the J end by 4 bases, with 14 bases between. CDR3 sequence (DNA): TGTGCCAGCAGCGTACGGGAGGGTGGCATCACTGAAGCTTTCTTT. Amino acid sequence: CASSVREGGITEAFF.